The source of this TCR beta chain is a study of beta chain features in type 1 diabetes (dated by TCRdb to between 2017 and 2018). With regard to the full study: No differences in mean age, gender distribution, total cell number or subset yield were found between patients and healthy donors. The study compared the TCRB repertoires of sorted circulating CD4+ T cell subsets in recently diagnosed type 1 diabetes patients with those in matched healthy donors. A total of around 110,000,000 sorted cells were examined across all samples, and a strong correlation was observed between cell number per subset and RNA yield. Naive and central memory subsets were obtained from all 30 or so donors, but regulatory and stem cell-like memory subsets were isolated from only 8 patients and about 8 healthy donors.

General study outcomes and caveats: In all four CD4+ subsets, TCRB CDR3 length was moderately but significantly shorter in type 1 diabetes patients. Naive, central memory and regulatory TCRB repertoires appeared more similar among patients than among healthy donors. Because the HLA sub-analyses included only small numbers of individuals, any influence of HLA type on TCRB rearrangement was left unresolved. PCR might favor shorter templates, but patient and control samples were amplified and corrected together, so any skew would affect both groups equally. Sequencing cDNA rather than genomic DNA could over-represent highly expressing activated cells, although activation and CD3 levels did not differ between groups. At VDJ recombination sites, type 1 diabetes patients had fewer insertions and more deleted nucleotides, which implies abnormalities in thymic rearrangement.

This clone has more than one count but fewer than ten. The clone's antigen remains unknown. No base-level quality is on record; no much larger clone is a single base apart. The High Capacity cDNA Reverse Transcription Kit was used to reverse transcribe all of the isolated RNA, meaning that expressed TCRB transcripts were what got sequenced. Deep immunoSEQ sequencing was applied to naive, central memory and regulatory T cell samples, giving an average of roughly 3.5 million total reads per sample. Sorted cells were lysed in RLT buffer and RNA was extracted with DNase-treated RNeasy Micro or Mini kits, depending on cell number. To prevent cross-contamination, every cell subset was processed on its own, while patient and healthy donor samples were processed together. The immunoSEQ multiplex PCR was used to amplify TCRB sequences from cDNA, yielding 87-bp fragments that span the CDR3 region. The amplicons were sequenced using the Illumina HiSeq platform. In the source study's methods: PCR bias was computationally corrected using synthetic template baselines, reads within Hamming distance 2 were collapsed, and singletons that could not be merged were discarded. By aligning reads against IMGT, V, D and J genes, CDR3 length, and insertions or deletions at six rearrangement sites were assigned. Within each subset, clonotype counts were normalized to sorted cell number, after which true diversity and Gini coefficients were computed with the tcR R package. The overlap coefficient, calculated on TCRB nucleotide sequences, was used to measure repertoire sharing. Out-of-frame TCRB sequences from naive cells were analyzed as a proxy for the pre-selection repertoire. The table comes from immuneACCESS by way of TCRdb, which keeps in-frame sequences with V and J called. Part of the clones is missing from these tables; in studies checked, under half for an unresolved V gene and the rest for unknown reasons. D and trimming come from the DNA, and the V and J calls and clone size come from that table. The sample data list 120,000 to 150,000 clones, and about 10% of these were observed just once. The ten largest clones capture approximately 1.3% of the sample.

Each donor gave one peripheral blood draw, approximately 120 mL on average, collected into heparinised tubes. A BD FACSAria II and a panel including CD45RO, CCR7, CD25, CD127, CD95 and CD27 were used to sort naive, central memory, regulatory and stem cell-like memory CD4+ T cells. All sorted populations exceeded 95% purity. Right away, PBMCs were isolated by Lymphoprep density gradient centrifugation and were stained directly, with no culture step. So that batch effects would be minimized, each experiment stained and sorted samples in pairs, pairing one healthy donor with one patient. A distance of 12 bases separates the germline ends of V and J, which lose 7 bases and 5 bases respectively. CDR1 and CDR2, looked up from the germline V gene (reference sequence), are LNHDA and SQIVND. The CDR3 holds 13 amino acids from the cysteine to the phenylalanine. Only the CDR3 part of the read is kept: 39 bases, read in frame from the first base.

This sequence originates from a man between 18 and 35 years old in good health. The sequenced sample consisted of naive CD4+ T cells from blood. The cell subset or site label, read with the paper, signifies: true naive CD4+ T cells. The receptor chain draws on TRBV19 and TRBJ1-5, and perhaps TRBD1 as D gene, on 5 matching bases. The CDR3 reads CASTKGLYQPQHF. The nucleotide sequence reads TGTGCCAGTACCAAGGGGCTTTATCAGCCCCAGCATTTT.